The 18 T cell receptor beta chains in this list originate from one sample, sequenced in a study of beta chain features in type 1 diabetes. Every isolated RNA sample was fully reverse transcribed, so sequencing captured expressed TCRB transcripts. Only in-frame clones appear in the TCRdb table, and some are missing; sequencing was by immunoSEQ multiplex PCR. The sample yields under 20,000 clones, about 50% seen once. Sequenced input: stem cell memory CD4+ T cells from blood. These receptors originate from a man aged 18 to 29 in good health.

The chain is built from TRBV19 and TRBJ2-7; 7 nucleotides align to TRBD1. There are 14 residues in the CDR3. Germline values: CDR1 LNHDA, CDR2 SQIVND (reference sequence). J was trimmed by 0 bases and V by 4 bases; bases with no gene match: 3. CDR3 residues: CASSTDRASYEQYF. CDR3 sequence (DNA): TGTGCCAGTAGTACAGACAGGGCCTCCTACGAGCAGTACTTC.

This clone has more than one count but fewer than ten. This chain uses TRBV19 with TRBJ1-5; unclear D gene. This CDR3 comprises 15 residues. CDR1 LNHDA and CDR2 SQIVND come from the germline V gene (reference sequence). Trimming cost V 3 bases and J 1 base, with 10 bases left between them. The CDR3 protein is CASSIYEGSNQPQHF. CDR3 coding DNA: TGTGCCAGTAGTATTTATGAGGGAAGCAATCAGCCCCAGCATTTT.

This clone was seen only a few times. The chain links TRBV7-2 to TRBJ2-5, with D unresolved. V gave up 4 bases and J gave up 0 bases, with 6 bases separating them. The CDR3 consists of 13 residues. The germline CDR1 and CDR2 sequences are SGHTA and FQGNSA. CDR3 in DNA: TGTGCCAGCAGCTCCCTCCACCAAGAGACCCAGTACTTC. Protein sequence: CASSSLHQETQYF.

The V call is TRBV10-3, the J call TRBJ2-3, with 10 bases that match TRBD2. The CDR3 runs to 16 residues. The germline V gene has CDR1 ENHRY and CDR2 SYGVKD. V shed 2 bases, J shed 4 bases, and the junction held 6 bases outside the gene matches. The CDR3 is CAISERERGGADTQYF. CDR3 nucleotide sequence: TGTGCCATCAGTGAGCGAGAGCGGGGGGGGGCAGATACGCAGTATTTT.

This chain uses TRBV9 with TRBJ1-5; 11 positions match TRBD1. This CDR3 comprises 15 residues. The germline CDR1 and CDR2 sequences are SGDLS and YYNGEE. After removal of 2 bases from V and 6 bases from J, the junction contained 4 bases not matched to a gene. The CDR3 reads CASSVGQGASQPQHF. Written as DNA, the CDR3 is TGTGCCAGCAGCGTCGGACAGGGGGCCAGTCAGCCCCAGCATTTT.

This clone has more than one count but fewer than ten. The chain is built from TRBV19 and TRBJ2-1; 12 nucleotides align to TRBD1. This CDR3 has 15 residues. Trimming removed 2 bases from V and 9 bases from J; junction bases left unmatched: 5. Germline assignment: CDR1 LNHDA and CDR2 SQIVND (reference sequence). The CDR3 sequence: CASSIRDRGQSEQFF. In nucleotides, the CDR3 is TGTGCCAGTAGTATAAGGGACAGGGGGCAGAGTGAGCAGTTCTTC.

CDR3 residues: CSAGGTANTEAFF. The CDR3 DNA sequence: TGCAGCGCCGGTGGGACAGCGAACACTGAAGCTTTCTTT. This chain uses TRBV29-1 with TRBJ1-1; the match to TRBD1 covers 7 bases. Germline V gene sequence: CDR1 SQVTM, CDR2 ANQGSEA. V was pared by 7 bases and J by 1 base, with 6 bases of the junction left unmatched. CDR3 length: 13 residues.

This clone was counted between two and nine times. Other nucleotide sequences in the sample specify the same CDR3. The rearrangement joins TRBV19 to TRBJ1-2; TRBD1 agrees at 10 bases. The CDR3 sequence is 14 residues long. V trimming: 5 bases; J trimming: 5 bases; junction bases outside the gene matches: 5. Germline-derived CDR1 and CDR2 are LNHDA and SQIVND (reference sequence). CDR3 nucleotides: TGTGCCAGTAGTCCCGGGACAGGGGCGTATGGCTACACCTTC. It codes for CASSPGTGAYGYTF. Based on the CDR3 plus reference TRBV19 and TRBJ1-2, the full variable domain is DGGITQSPKYLFRKEGQNVTLSCEQNLNHDAMYWYRQDPGQGLRLIYYSQIVNDFQKGDIAEGYSVSREKKESFPLTVTSAQKNPTAFYLCASSPGTGAYGYTFGSGTRLTVV.

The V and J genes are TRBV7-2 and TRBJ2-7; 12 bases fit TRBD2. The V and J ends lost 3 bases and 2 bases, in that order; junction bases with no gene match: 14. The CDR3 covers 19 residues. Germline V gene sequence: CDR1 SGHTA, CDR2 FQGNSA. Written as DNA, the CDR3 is TGTGCCAGCAGCTTCCGAGCTAGCGGGAGGGAGGGAGCACCCTACGAGCAGTACTTC. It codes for CASSFRASGREGAPYEQYF.

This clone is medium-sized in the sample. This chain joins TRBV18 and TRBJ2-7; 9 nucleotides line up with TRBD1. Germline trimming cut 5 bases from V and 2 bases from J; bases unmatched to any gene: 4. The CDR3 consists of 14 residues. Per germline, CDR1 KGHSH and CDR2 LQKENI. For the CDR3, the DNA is TGTGCCAGCTCAAGGGACAGGGCTGCCTACGAGCAGTACTTC. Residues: CASSRDRAAYEQYF. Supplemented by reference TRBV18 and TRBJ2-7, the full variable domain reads NAGVMQNPRHLVRRRGQEARLRCSPMKGHSHVYWYRQLPEEGLKFMVYLQKENIIDESGMPKERFSAEFPKEGPSILRIQQVVRGDSAAYFCASSRDRAAYEQYFGPGTRLTVT.

CDR3: CASSFRGLEHNEQFF. As DNA, the CDR3 is TGTGCCAGCAGTTTTCGGGGACTGGAGCACAATGAGCAGTTCTTC. The rearrangement joins TRBV28 to TRBJ2-1; D possibly corresponds to TRBD2 (6 bases). Trimming removed 3 bases from V and 5 bases from J, with 14 bases in between. Germline CDR1 and CDR2: MDHEN and SYDVKM. CDR3 length equals 15 residues.

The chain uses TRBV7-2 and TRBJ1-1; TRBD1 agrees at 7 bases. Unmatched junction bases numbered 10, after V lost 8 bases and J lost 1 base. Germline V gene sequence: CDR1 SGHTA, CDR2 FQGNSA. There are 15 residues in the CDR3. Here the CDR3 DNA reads TGTGCCAGCTACCTAAGAGGGGGCGGGAACACTGAAGCTTTCTTT. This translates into CASYLRGGGNTEAFF.

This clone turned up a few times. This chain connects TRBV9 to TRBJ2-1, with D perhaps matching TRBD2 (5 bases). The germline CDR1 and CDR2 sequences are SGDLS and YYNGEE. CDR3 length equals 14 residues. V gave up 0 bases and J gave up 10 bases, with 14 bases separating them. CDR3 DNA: TGTGCCAGCAGCGTAGCTACGGGGTCGACAGAGCAGTTCTTC. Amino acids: CASSVATGSTEQFF.

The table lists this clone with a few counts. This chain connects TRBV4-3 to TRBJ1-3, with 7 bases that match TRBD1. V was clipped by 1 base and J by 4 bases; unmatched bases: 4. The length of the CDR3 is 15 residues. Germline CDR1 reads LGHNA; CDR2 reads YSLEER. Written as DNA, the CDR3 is TGCGCCAGCAGCCAAGGACAGGGCGACGGAAACACCATATATTTT. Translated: CASSQGQGDGNTIYF.

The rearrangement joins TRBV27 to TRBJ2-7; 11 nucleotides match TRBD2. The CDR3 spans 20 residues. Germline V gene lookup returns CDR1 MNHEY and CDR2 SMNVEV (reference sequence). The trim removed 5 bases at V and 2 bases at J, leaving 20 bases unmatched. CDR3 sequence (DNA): TGTGCCAGCAGTCCCATGAAGACTAGCGGGGTCTTAAGTCCCACCTACGAGCAGTACTTC. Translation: CASSPMKTSGVLSPTYEQYF.

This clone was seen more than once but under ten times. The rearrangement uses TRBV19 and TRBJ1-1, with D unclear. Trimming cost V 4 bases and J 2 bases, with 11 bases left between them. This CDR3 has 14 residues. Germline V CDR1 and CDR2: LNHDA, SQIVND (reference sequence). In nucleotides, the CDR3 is TGTGCCAGTAGTAGAGGGAAGTTCAACACTGAAGCTTTCTTT. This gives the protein CASSRGKFNTEAFF. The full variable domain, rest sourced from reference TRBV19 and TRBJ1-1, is DGGITQSPKYLFRKEGQNVTLSCEQNLNHDAMYWYRQDPGQGLRLIYYSQIVNDFQKGDIAEGYSVSREKKESFPLTVTSAQKNPTAFYLCASSRGKFNTEAFFGQGTRLTVV.

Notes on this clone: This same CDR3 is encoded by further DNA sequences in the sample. The CDR3 DNA reads as TGCGCCAGCAGCTTGGCCGGAACAGTCGAGCAGTACTTC. It encodes CASSLAGTVEQYF. The chain couples TRBV5-1 to TRBJ2-7; D gene ambiguous. From germline, CDR1 is SGHRS and CDR2 YFSETQ. The CDR3 has 13 amino acids. V dropped 0 bases and J dropped 6 bases, with 10 bases sitting between them.

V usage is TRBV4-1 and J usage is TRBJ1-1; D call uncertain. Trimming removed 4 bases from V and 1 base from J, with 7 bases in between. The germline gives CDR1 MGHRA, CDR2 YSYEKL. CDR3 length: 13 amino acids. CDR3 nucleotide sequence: TGCGCCAGCAGCCGAGGATCGAACACTGAAGCTTTCTTT. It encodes CASSRGSNTEAFF.